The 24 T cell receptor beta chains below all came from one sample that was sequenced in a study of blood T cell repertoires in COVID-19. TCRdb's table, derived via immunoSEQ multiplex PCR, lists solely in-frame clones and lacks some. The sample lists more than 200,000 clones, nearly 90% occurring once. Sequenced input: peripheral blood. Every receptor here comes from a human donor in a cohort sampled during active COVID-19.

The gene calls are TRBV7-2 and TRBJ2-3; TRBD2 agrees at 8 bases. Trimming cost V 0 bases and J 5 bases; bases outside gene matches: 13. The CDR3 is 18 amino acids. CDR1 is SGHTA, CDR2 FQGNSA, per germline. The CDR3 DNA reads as TGTGCCAGCAGCTTAGCGCTAGGTCGGGGGGGCCGTAGAGATACGCAGTATTTT. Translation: CASSLALGRGGRRDTQYF. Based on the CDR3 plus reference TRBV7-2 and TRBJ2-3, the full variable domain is GAGVSQSPSNKVTEKGKDVELRCDPISGHTALYWYRQSLGQGLEFLIYFQGNSAPDKSGLPSDRFSAERTGGSVSTLTIQRTQQEDSAVYLCASSLALGRGGRRDTQYFGPGTRLTVL.

CDR3: CASSGTGDTLANTEAFF. CDR3 DNA: TGTGCCAGTTCCGGGACAGGGGACACATTGGCTAACACTGAAGCTTTCTTT. The V call is TRBV19, the J call TRBJ1-1; 10 bases map to TRBD1. V trimming: 8 bases; J trimming: 2 bases; junction bases outside the gene matches: 14. The CDR3 sequence is 17 residues long. Germline V gene data show CDR1 as LNHDA and CDR2 as SQIVND (reference sequence).

CDR3 protein: CAWSVGGSNQPQHF. The DNA for the CDR3 is TGTGCCTGGAGTGTAGGGGGTAGCAATCAGCCCCAGCATTTT. This chain links TRBV30 with TRBJ1-5; D is possibly TRBD1 (6 bases). The CDR3 spans 14 residues. Germline CDR1 reads GTSNPN; CDR2 reads SVGIG (reference sequence). V was trimmed by 0 bases and J by 0 bases, leaving 6 bases between them.

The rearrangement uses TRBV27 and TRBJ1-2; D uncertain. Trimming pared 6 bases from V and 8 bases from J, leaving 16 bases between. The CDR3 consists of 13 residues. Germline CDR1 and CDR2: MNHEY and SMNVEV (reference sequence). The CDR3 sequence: CASSPRRGYGYTF. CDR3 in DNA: TGTGCCAGCAGCCCAAGGAGAGGGTACGGCTACACCTTC.

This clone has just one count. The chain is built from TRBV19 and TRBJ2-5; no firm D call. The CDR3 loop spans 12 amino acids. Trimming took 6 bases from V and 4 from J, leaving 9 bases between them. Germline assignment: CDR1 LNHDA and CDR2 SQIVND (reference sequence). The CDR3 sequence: CASSTSRETQYF. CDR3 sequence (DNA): TGTGCCAGTAGCACTTCCCGAGAGACCCAGTACTTC.

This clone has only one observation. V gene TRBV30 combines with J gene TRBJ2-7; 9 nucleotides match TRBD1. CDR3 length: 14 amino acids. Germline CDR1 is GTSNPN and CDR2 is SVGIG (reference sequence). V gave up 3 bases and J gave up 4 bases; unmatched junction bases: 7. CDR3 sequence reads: CAWRKRDREYEQYF. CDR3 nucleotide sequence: TGTGCCTGGAGGAAACGGGACAGGGAATACGAGCAGTACTTC.

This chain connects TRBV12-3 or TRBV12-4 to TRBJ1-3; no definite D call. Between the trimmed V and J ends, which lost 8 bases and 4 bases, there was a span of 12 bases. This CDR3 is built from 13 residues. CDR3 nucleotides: TGTGCCAGCGGGTCGGGTTTGGGAAACACCATATATTTT. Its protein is CASGSGLGNTIYF.

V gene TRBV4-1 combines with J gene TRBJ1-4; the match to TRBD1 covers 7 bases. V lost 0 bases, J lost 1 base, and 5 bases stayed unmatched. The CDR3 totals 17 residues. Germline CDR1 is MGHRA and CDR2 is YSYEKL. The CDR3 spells CASSQDPQGVTNEKLFF. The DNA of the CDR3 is TGCGCCAGCAGCCAAGACCCCCAGGGGGTAACTAATGAAAAACTGTTTTTT.

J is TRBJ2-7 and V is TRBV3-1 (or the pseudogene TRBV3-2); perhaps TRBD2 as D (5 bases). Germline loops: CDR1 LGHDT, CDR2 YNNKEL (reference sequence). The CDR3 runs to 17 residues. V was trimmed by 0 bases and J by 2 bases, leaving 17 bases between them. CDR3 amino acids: CASSQDRGGRPAYEQYF. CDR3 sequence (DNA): TGTGCCAGCAGCCAAGATCGGGGTGGGCGGCCGGCCTACGAGCAGTACTTC.

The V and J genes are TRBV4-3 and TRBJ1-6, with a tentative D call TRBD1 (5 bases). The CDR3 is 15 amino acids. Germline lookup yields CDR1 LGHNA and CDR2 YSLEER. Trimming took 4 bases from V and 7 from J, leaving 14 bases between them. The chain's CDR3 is CASSPAGGKNSPLHF. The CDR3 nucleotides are TGCGCCAGCAGCCCGGCGGGGGGGAAGAATTCACCCCTCCACTTT.

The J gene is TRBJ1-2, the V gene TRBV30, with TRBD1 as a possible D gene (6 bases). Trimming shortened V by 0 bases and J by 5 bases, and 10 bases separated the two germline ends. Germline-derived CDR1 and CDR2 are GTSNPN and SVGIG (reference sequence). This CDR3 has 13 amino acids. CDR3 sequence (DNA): TGTGCCTGGAGTGTGACAGGCGCTTATGGCTACACCTTC. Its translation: CAWSVTGAYGYTF. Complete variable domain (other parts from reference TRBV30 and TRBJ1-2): SQTIHQWPATLVQPVGSPLSLECTVEGTSNPNLYWYRQAAGRGLQLLFYSVGIGQISSEVPQNLSASRPQDRQFILSSKKLLLSDSGFYLCAWSVTGAYGYTFGSGTRLTVV.

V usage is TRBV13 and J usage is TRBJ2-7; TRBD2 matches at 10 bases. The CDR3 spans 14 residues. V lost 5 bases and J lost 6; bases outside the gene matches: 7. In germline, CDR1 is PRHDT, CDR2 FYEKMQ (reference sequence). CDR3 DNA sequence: TGTGCCAGCAGCCTTCGCCTAGCGGGGGTCGAGCAGTACTTC. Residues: CASSLRLAGVEQYF.

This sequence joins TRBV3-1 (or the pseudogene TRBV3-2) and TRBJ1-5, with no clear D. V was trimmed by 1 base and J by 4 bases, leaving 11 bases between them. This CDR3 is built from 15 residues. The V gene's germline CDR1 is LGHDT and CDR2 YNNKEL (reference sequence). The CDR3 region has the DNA TGTGCCAGCAGCCAAGGACAACGAGCTAATCAGCCCCAGCATTTT. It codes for CASSQGQRANQPQHF.

The CDR3 nucleotides are TGCGCCAGCAGCCAAGAGCAGGGGGAGGCAACTAATGAAAAACTGTTTTTT. Protein product: CASSQEQGEATNEKLFF. The rearrangement uses TRBV4-3 and TRBJ1-4, with 7 bases lining up with TRBD1. With V trimmed by 0 bases and J by 0 bases, 4 bases remained unmatched. CDR3 size: 17 residues. In germline, CDR1 is LGHNA, CDR2 YSLEER.

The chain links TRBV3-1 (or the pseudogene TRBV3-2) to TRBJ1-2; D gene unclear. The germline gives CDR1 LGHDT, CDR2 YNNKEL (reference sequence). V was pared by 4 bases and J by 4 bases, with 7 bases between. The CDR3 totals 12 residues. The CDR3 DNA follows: TGTGCCAGCAGCCCGGGGTTCTATGGCTACACCTTC. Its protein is CASSPGFYGYTF.

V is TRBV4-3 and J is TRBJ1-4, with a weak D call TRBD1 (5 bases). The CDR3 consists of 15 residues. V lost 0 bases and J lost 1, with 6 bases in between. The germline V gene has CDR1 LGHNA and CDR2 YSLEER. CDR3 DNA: TGCGCCAGCAGCCAAGACGGGGGAACTAATGAAAAACTGTTTTTT. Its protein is CASSQDGGTNEKLFF.

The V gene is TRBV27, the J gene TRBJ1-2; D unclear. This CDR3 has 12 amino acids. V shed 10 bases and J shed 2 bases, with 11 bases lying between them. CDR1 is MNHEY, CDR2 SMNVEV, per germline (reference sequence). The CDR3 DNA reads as TGTGCCACCAGGCAACAGAACTATGGCTACACCTTC. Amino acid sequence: CATRQQNYGYTF.

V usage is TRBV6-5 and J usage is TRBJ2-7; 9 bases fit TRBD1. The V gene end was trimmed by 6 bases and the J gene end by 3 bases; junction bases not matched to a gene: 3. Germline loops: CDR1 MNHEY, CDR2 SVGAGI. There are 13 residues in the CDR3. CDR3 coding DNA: TGTGCCAGCAGACAGGGGGCTGGCTACGAGCAGTACTTC. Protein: CASRQGAGYEQYF.

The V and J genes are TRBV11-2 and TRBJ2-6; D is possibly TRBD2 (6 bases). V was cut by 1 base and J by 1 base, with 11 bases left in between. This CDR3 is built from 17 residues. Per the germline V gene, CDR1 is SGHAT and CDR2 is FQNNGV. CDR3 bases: TGTGCCAGCAGCTTAGTGGGAGGCTGGTCTGGGGCCAACGTCCTGACTTTC. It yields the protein CASSLVGGWSGANVLTF.

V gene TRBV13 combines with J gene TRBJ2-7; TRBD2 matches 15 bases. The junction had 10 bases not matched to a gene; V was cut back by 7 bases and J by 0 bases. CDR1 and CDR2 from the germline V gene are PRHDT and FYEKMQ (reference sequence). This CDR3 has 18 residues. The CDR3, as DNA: TGTGCCAGCACCCCTCCCGGGACTAGCGGGAGGAGCTCCTACGAGCAGTACTTC. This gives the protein CASTPPGTSGRSSYEQYF.

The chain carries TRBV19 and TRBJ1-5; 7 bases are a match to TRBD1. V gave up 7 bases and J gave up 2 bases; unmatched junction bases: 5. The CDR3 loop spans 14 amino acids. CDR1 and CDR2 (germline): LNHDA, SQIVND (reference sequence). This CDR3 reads CASMGTGGNQPQHF. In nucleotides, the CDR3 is TGTGCCAGTATGGGTACAGGGGGCAATCAGCCCCAGCATTTT.

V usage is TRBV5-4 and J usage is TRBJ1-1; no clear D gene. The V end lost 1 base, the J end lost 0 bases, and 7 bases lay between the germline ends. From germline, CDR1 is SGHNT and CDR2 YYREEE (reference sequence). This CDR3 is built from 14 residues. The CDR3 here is CASSLKNMNTEAFF. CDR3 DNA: TGTGCCAGCAGCTTGAAGAACATGAACACTGAAGCTTTCTTT. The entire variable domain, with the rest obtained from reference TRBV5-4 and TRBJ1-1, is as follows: ETGVTQSPTHLIKTRGQQVTLRCSSQSGHNTVSWYQQALGQGPQFIFQYYREEENGRGNFPPRFSGLQFPNYSSELNVNALELDDSALYLCASSLKNMNTEAFFGQGTRLTVV.

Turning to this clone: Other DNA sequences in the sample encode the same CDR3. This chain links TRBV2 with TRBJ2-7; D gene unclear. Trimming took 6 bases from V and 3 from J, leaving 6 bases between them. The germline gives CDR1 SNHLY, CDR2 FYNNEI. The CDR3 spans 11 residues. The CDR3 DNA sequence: TGTGCCAGCAGCCGTAGCTACGAGCAGTACTTC. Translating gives CASSRSYEQYF.

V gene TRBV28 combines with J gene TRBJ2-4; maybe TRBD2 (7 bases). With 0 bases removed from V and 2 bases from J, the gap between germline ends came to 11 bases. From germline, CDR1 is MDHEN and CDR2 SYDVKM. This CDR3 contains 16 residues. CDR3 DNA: TGTGCCAGCAGTTTATGGGGAGGGGGAACCAAAAACATTCAGTACTTC. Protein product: CASSLWGGGTKNIQYF.